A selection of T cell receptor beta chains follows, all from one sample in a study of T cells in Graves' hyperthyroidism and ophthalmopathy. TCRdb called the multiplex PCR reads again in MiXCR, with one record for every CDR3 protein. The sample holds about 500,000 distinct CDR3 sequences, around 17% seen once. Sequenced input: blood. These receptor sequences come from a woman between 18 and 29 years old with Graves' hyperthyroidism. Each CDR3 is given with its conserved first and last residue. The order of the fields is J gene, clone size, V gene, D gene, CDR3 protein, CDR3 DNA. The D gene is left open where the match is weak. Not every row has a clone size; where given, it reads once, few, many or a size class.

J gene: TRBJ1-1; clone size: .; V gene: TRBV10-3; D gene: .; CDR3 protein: CAISQGNTEAFF; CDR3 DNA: TGTGCCATCAGTCAGGGTAACACTGAAGCTTTCTTT
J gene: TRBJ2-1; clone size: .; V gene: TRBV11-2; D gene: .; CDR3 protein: CASSADSGAFNEQFF; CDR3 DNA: TGTGCCAGTAGCGCCGACTCGGGGGCTTTCAATGAGCAGTTCTTC
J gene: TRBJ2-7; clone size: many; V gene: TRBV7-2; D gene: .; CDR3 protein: CASSLGPASSYEQYF; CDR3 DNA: TGTGCCAGCAGCTTAGGACCGGCCAGCTCCTACGAGCAGTACTTC
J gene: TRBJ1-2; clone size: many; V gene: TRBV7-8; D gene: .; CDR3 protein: CASSLGGNSGYTF; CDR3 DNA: TGTGCCAGCAGCTTAGGGGGAAATAGTGGCTACACCTTC
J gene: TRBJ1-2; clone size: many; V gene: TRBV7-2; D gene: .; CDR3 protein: CASSNWEAYGYTF; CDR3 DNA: TGTGCCAGCAGTAACTGGGAGGCCTATGGCTACACCTTC
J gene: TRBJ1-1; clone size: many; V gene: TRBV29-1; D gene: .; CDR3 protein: CSVEKGPNTEAFF; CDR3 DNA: TGCAGCGTTGAAAAGGGGCCTAACACTGAAGCTTTCTTT
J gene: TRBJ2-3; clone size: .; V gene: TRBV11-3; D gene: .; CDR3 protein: CASSLEYRRAGRTDTQYF; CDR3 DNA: TGTGCCAGCAGCTTAGAGTACCGTAGGGCAGGGCGCACAGATACGCAGTATTTT
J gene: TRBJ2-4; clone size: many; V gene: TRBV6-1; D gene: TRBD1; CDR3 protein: CASSGDREPNIQYF; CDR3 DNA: TGTGCCAGCAGTGGAGACAGGGAACCAAACATTCAGTACTTC
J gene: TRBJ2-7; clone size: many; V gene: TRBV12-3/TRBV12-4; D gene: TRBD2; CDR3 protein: CASSLSAGVSYEQYF; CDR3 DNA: TGTGCCAGCAGTTTATCAGCGGGAGTGTCCTACGAGCAGTACTTC
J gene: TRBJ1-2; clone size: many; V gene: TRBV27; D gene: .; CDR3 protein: CASSRNRADYGYTF; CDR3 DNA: TGTGCCAGCAGCCGAAACAGGGCTGACTATGGCTACACCTTC
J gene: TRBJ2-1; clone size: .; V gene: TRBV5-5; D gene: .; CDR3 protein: CASSLMGGRGEQFF; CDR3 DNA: TGTGCCAGCAGCTTGATGGGGGGGCGCGGTGAGCAGTTCTTC
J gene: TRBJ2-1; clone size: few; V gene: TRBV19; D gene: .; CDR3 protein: CASRDLSYNEQFF; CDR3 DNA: TGTGCCAGTAGGGACCTCTCCTACAATGAGCAGTTCTTC
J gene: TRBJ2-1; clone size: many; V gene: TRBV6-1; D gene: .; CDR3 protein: CASSDVGGDPNEQFF; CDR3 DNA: TGTGCCAGCAGTGACGTAGGGGGTGATCCAAATGAGCAGTTCTTC
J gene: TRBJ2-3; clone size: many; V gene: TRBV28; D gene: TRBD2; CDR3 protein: CASSQYSWTSGSGGTDTQYF; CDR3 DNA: TGTGCCAGCAGTCAGTACTCCTGGACTAGCGGGAGCGGGGGCACAGATACGCAGTATTTT
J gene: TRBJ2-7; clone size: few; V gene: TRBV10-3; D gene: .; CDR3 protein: CANLIPGESYEQYF; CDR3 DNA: TGTGCCAACCTGATACCGGGAGAGTCCTACGAGCAGTACTTC
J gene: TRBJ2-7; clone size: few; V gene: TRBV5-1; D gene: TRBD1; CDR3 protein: CASSSSDRGYEQYF; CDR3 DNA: TGCGCCAGCAGCTCCTCGGACAGGGGGTACGAGCAGTACTTC
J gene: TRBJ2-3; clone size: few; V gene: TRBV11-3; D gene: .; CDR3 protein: CASETSIGGDTQYF; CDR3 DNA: TGTGCCAGCGAAACTAGCATAGGGGGAGATACGCAGTATTTT
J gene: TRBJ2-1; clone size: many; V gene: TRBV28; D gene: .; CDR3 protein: CASSLFPDNEQFF; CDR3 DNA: TGTGCCAGCAGTTTATTCCCCGACAATGAGCAGTTCTTC
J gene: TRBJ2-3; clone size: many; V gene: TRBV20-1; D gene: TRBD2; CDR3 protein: CSARGAAGGPTDTQYF; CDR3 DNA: TGCAGTGCTAGAGGAGCAGCGGGAGGGCCTACAGATACGCAGTATTTT
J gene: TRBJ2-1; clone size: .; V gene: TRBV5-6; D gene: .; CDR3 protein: CASSLRVGVLSYNEQFF; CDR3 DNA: TGTGCCAGCAGCTTGAGAGTAGGGGTCCTCTCCTACAATGAGCAGTTCTTC
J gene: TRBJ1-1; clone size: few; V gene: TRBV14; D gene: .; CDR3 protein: CASSPPVPTEAFF; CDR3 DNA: TGTGCCAGCAGCCCTCCGGTTCCCACTGAAGCTTTCTTT
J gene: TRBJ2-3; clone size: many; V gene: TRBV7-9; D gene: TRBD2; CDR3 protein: CASSLLGGITDTQYF; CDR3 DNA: TGTGCCAGCAGCTTATTGGGGGGGATCACAGATACGCAGTATTTT
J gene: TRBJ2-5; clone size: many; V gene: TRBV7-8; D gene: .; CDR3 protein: CASSLMTVAETQYF; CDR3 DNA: TGTGCCAGCAGCTTAATGACAGTCGCGGAGACCCAGTACTTC
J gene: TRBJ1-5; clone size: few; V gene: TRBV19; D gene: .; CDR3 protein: CASSWREGDISNQPQHF; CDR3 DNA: TGTGCCAGTAGTTGGAGGGAGGGAGATATTAGCAATCAGCCCCAGCATTTT
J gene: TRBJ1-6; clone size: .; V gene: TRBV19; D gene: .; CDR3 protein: CASSTGSSYNSPLHF; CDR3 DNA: TGTGCCAGTAGTACAGGGAGCTCCTATAATTCACCCCTCCACTTT
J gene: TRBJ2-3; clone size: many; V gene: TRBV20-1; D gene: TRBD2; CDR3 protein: CSVSIAGSMDTQYF; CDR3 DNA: TGCAGTGTTTCCATAGCGGGAAGTATGGATACGCAGTATTTT
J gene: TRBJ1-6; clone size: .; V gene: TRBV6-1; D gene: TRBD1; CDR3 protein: CASSFSRGNGNSPLHF; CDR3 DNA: TGTGCCAGCAGTTTCTCCAGGGGGAACGGTAATTCACCCCTCCACTTT
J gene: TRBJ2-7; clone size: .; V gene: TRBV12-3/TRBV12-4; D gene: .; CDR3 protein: CASGDLVEQYF; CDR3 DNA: TGTGCCAGCGGAGACCTTGTGGAGCAGTACTTC
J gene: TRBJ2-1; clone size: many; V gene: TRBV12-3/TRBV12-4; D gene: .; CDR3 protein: CASRPRSRSYNEQFF; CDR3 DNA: TGTGCCAGCAGACCCCGATCCCGGAGCTACAATGAGCAGTTCTTC
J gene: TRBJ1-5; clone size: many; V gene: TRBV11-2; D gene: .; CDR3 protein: CATYGREGNQPQHF; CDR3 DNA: TGTGCTACGTACGGCAGGGAAGGCAATCAGCCCCAGCATTTT
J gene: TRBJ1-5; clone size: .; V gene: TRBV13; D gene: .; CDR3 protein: CASSQRGDQPQHF; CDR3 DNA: TGTGCCAGCAGCCAAAGGGGGGACCAGCCCCAGCATTTT
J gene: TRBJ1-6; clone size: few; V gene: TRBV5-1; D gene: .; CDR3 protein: CASSLSERSSYNSPLHF; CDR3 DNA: TGCGCCAGCAGCTTGAGTGAGCGGAGCTCCTATAATTCACCCCTCCACTTT
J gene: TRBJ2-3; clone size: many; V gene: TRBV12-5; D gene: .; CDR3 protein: CASAPHPGTSGDTQYF; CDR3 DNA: TGTGCTAGTGCCCCCCATCCGGGGACATCTGGAGATACGCAGTATTTT